Listed below are T cell receptor beta chains from one sample, sequenced in a study of cytomegalovirus exposure and HLA in healthy donors. TCRdb keeps only in-frame clones here, not all; method: immunoSEQ multiplex PCR. The table has 210,000 or so clones, around nine tenths seen once. Sequenced input: PBMCs. The receptor source for this set is a young woman in good health and CMV-seronegative. Each CDR3 is given with its conserved first and last residue. D genes are given only for firm matches. Rows give clone size only sometimes, using once, few, many, or a class for an expanded clone.

D: TRBD1; J: TRBJ2-2; size: NA; V: TRBV15; length: 15; DNA: TGTGCCACCAGCAGAGGACAGGGGGAGGAGGGGGAGCTGTTTTTT; CDR3: CATSRGQGEEGELFF
D: TRBD1; J: TRBJ2-6; size: once; V: TRBV5-4; length: 18; DNA: TGTGCCAGCAGAAGAATGGGACAGGGGCATCATGGGGCCAACGTCCTGACTTTC; CDR3: CASRRMGQGHHGANVLTF
D: TRBD1; J: TRBJ1-1; size: NA; V: TRBV6-4; length: 13; DNA: TGTGCCAGCAGTCAGGACAGGGGTACCGAAGCTTTCTTT; CDR3: CASSQDRGTEAFF
D: NA; J: TRBJ2-7; size: NA; V: TRBV5-1; length: 15; DNA: TGCGCCAGCAGCTTCATAGGGAGAGGATCCTACGAGCAGTACTTC; CDR3: CASSFIGRGSYEQYF
D: NA; J: TRBJ2-2; size: NA; V: TRBV9; length: 14; DNA: TGTGCCAGCAGCGCAGTGTCTAGCTCCGGGGAGCTGTTTTTT; CDR3: CASSAVSSSGELFF
D: TRBD2; J: TRBJ2-5; size: NA; V: TRBV5-1; length: 18; DNA: TGCGCCAGCAGCTATTTCCTAGCGGGAGGCCCGGTCCAAGAGACCCAGTACTTC; CDR3: CASSYFLAGGPVQETQYF
D: TRBD1; J: TRBJ2-5; size: NA; V: TRBV11-3; length: 15; DNA: TGTGCCAGCAGCCAGATGGGACAGGGCCAAGAGACCCAGTACTTC; CDR3: CASSQMGQGQETQYF
D: NA; J: TRBJ2-3; size: NA; V: TRBV7-9; length: 17; DNA: TGTGCCAGCAGCTCTACTACAGGGAGAGTGGATACAGATACGCAGTATTTT; CDR3: CASSSTTGRVDTDTQYF
D: NA; J: TRBJ1-6; size: NA; V: TRBV4-3; length: 13; DNA: TGCGCCAGCAGCCAAGCGTCTAATTCACCCCTCCACTTT; CDR3: CASSQASNSPLHF
D: NA; J: TRBJ2-5; size: NA; V: TRBV19; length: 15; DNA: TGTGCCAGTAGACTCTGGGGGGGCCCCCAAGAGACCCAGTACTTC; CDR3: CASRLWGGPQETQYF
D: TRBD1; J: TRBJ1-1; size: NA; V: TRBV7-9; length: 16; DNA: TGTGCCAGCAGCTCCGGGACAGGGTTCGTGAACACTGAAGCTTTCTTT; CDR3: CASSSGTGFVNTEAFF
D: TRBD2; J: TRBJ2-2; size: NA; V: TRBV5-6; length: 18; DNA: TGTGCCAGCAGCCCAAGGACTAGCGGACTGCGCGGCACCGGGGAGCTGTTTTTT; CDR3: CASSPRTSGLRGTGELFF
D: TRBD1; J: TRBJ2-7; size: NA; V: TRBV6-1; length: 15; DNA: TGTGCCAGCAGTGTGCCGACAGGGAGCTCCTACGAGCAGTACTTC; CDR3: CASSVPTGSSYEQYF
D: TRBD2; J: TRBJ2-7; size: NA; V: TRBV11-3; length: 16; DNA: TGTGCCAGCAGCCCCCGGACTAGCGGGAGATCTTACGAGCAGTACTTC; CDR3: CASSPRTSGRSYEQYF
D: TRBD1; J: TRBJ1-1; size: once; V: TRBV4-3; length: 16; DNA: TGCGCCAGCAGCCCGGGACAGGGGAAGAGAGGAACTGAAGCTTTCTTT; CDR3: CASSPGQGKRGTEAFF
D: TRBD2; J: TRBJ2-1; size: NA; V: TRBV7-6; length: 15; DNA: TGTGCCAGCAGCTTACTAGCGGGAGGGCCCAATGAGCAGTTCTTC; CDR3: CASSLLAGGPNEQFF
D: TRBD2; J: TRBJ2-5; size: NA; V: TRBV4-1; length: 15; DNA: TGCGCCAGCAGCCCGCGGGGGGCCCGCCAAGAGACCCAGTACTTC; CDR3: CASSPRGARQETQYF
D: TRBD1; J: TRBJ1-2; size: NA; V: TRBV7-2; length: 17; DNA: TGTGCCAGCAGCCCAATGCCCGGGACAGGGGGCGGCTATGGCTACACCTTC; CDR3: CASSPMPGTGGGYGYTF
D: TRBD2; J: TRBJ2-5; size: NA; V: TRBV5-1; length: 15; DNA: TGCGCCAGCAGCGCGGGACTAGCAGAAACAGAGACCCAGTACTTC; CDR3: CASSAGLAETETQYF
D: NA; J: TRBJ1-5; size: NA; V: TRBV30; length: 13; DNA: TGTGCCTGGAGTAAAGGGGAAGGCCCGCCCCAGCATTTT; CDR3: CAWSKGEGPPQHF
D: TRBD2; J: TRBJ2-1; size: NA; V: TRBV11-3; length: 18; DNA: TGTGCCAGCAGCCAAGGGGCAATTAGCGGGGGGGCAATGGATGAGCAGTTCTTC; CDR3: CASSQGAISGGAMDEQFF
D: NA; J: TRBJ1-3; size: once; V: TRBV25-1; length: 13; DNA: TGTGCCAGCAGTCAGGGGAGTGGAAACACCATATATTTT; CDR3: CASSQGSGNTIYF
D: TRBD1; J: TRBJ2-1; size: NA; V: TRBV4-1; length: 13; DNA: TGCGCCAGCAGTCGGACAGGGGACAATGAGCAGTTCTTC; CDR3: CASSRTGDNEQFF
D: TRBD1; J: TRBJ2-3; size: once; V: TRBV18; length: 16; DNA: TGTGCCAGCACCATCCTGGGGACAGGGGGCACAGATACGCAGTATTTT; CDR3: CASTILGTGGTDTQYF
D: NA; J: TRBJ1-2; size: NA; V: TRBV7-9; length: 12; DNA: TGTTCCAGCAGCTTAGGGGCATACGGCTACACCTTC; CDR3: CSSSLGAYGYTF
D: NA; J: TRBJ1-1; size: NA; V: TRBV19; length: 15; DNA: TGTGCCAGTACGAGGGACACACTCTCGAACGCTGAAGCTTTCTTT; CDR3: CASTRDTLSNAEAFF
D: TRBD2; J: TRBJ2-1; size: NA; V: TRBV4-1; length: 13; DNA: TGCGCCAGCAGCCAAGCTAGCGGGAGGACTCGGTTCTTC; CDR3: CASSQASGRTRFF
D: NA; J: TRBJ1-3; size: NA; V: TRBV30; length: 14; DNA: TGTGCCTGGAGCCGAGCTGGGGGCCTAAACACCATATATTTT; CDR3: CAWSRAGGLNTIYF
D: NA; J: TRBJ1-4; size: few; V: TRBV6-6; length: 16; DNA: TGTGCCACTGACGTGAGGGCTCCGTCCTTTAATGAAAAACTGTTTTTT; CDR3: CATDVRAPSFNEKLFF
D: NA; J: TRBJ1-3; size: NA; V: TRBV7-9; length: 15; DNA: TGTGCCAGCAGTCGAATGCGGAGTGTGGGAAACACCATATATTTT; CDR3: CASSRMRSVGNTIYF
D: NA; J: TRBJ1-1; size: NA; V: TRBV9; length: 17; DNA: TGTGCCAGCAGCGTAGGAATCGAAGGGGGTTTAAACACTGAAGCTTTCTTT; CDR3: CASSVGIEGGLNTEAFF
D: NA; J: TRBJ2-1; size: NA; V: TRBV21-1; length: 16; DNA: TGTGCCAGCAGCGAATTTCGAGCTGGCCAGGACAATGAGCAGTTCTTC; CDR3: CASSEFRAGQDNEQFF
D: NA; J: TRBJ2-7; size: NA; V: TRBV5-1; length: 12; DNA: TGCGCCAGCAGCTTGCGTTATGACGAGCAGTACTTC; CDR3: CASSLRYDEQYF
D: TRBD1; J: TRBJ2-3; size: once; V: TRBV13; length: 15; DNA: TGTGCCAGCAGCTTCGAACGGACAGGGGCAGATACGCAGTATTTT; CDR3: CASSFERTGADTQYF
D: NA; J: TRBJ1-5; size: NA; V: TRBV19; length: 12; DNA: TGTGCCAGTAGTTTCCGAGATCAGCCCCAGCATTTT; CDR3: CASSFRDQPQHF
D: NA; J: TRBJ2-1; size: NA; V: TRBV4-3; length: 17; DNA: TGCGCCAGCAGCCAAGATTTAGGGAGAAGCTCCTACAATGAGCAGTTCTTC; CDR3: CASSQDLGRSSYNEQFF
D: TRBD2; J: TRBJ2-2; size: few; V: TRBV18; length: 16; DNA: TGTGCCAGCTCACGACTAATAGCGGGACTTCCCGGGGAGCTGTTTTTT; CDR3: CASSRLIAGLPGELFF
D: TRBD1; J: TRBJ2-7; size: NA; V: TRBV4-1; length: 17; DNA: TGCGCCAGCAGCCAAGATTCTCCCGGGACAGAACTCTACGAGCAGTACTTC; CDR3: CASSQDSPGTELYEQYF
D: TRBD1; J: TRBJ1-5; size: NA; V: TRBV7-9; length: 15; DNA: TGTGCCAGCAGCTTATCGGGACAGGGCCGACAGCCCCAGCATTTT; CDR3: CASSLSGQGRQPQHF
D: NA; J: TRBJ1-5; size: NA; V: TRBV5-1; length: 13; DNA: TGCGCCAGCAGCGCGACAGTCAATCAGCCCCAGCATTTT; CDR3: CASSATVNQPQHF
D: TRBD2; J: TRBJ2-3; size: NA; V: TRBV7-2; length: 16; DNA: TGTGCCAGCAGCTTAGGTCGGGGGGGCCGCACAGATACGCAGTATTTT; CDR3: CASSLGRGGRTDTQYF
D: NA; J: TRBJ1-1; size: NA; V: TRBV10-3; length: 13; DNA: TGTGCCATCAGTGAAGGAGGTCGCCCTGAAGCTTTCTTT; CDR3: CAISEGGRPEAFF
D: NA; J: TRBJ2-7; size: NA; V: TRBV5-8; length: 13; DNA: TGTGCCAGCAGCCGCGGACAGTCCTACGAGCAGTACTTC; CDR3: CASSRGQSYEQYF
D: TRBD1; J: TRBJ2-2; size: NA; V: TRBV14; length: 16; DNA: TGTGCCAGCAGCCCGACAGGGGGCGCTTATACTGGGGAGCTGTTTTTT; CDR3: CASSPTGGAYTGELFF
D: NA; J: TRBJ2-7; size: NA; V: TRBV4-2; length: 15; DNA: TGTGCCAGCAGCCAAGATCTCGCAGGGGACTACGAGCAGTACTTC; CDR3: CASSQDLAGDYEQYF
D: TRBD1; J: TRBJ2-7; size: NA; V: TRBV4-1; length: 15; DNA: TGCGCCAGCAGCCAAGACAGGGGGATTCCCTACGAGCAGTACTTC; CDR3: CASSQDRGIPYEQYF
D: NA; J: TRBJ1-2; size: once; V: TRBV2; length: 13; DNA: TGTGCCAGCAGGGTCCCTGCGGGCTATGGCTACACCTTC; CDR3: CASRVPAGYGYTF